These T cell receptor beta chains were read from a single sample in a study of patients and donors after allogeneic stem cell transplantation. Using its own MiXCR run on the RT-PCR reads, TCRdb lists one record per CDR3 protein. This table has around 150,000 distinct CDR3 sequences, about 32% appearing once. The sequencing input was blood, either unsorted or a sorted T cell fraction (not recorded which). These receptors all stem from a human donor who was either an allogeneic HSCT recipient or a stem cell or donor lymphocyte infusion donor (not recorded which). It is not recorded whose cells these are; they may come from a transplant donor. Each CDR3 is given with its conserved first and last residue. Each record gives: D gene, J gene, clone size, V gene, CDR3 DNA, CDR3 protein. D genes are given only for firm matches. Clone size, where shown, is once, few, many, or a class for clones that have expanded.

>TRBD1|TRBJ2-7|.|TRBV6-6
TGTGCCAGCATTCCTGACAGGGGTGGGAACTACGAGCAGTACTTC
CASIPDRGGNYEQYF
>.|TRBJ2-7|.|TRBV21-1
TGTGCCAGCAGCAACTTTGGACTAGCGGGAATCTACGAGCAGTACTTC
CASSNFGLAGIYEQYF
>.|TRBJ2-7|.|TRBV6-6
TGTGCCAGCAGTTACTCGTCTCTCCCACCCTACACCTACGAGCAGTACTTC
CASSYSSLPPYTYEQYF
>TRBD2|TRBJ2-3|few|TRBV20-1
TGCAGTGCTGGTAGCGGGAGGGTACCAGATACGCAGTATTTT
CSAGSGRVPDTQYF
>TRBD1|TRBJ2-7|.|TRBV4-2
TGTGCCAGCAGCCAAGTAGAGGGGACAGGGGGTCACGAGCAGTACTTC
CASSQVEGTGGHEQYF
>.|TRBJ1-2|.|TRBV12-3/TRBV12-4
TGTGCCAGCAGGCGGACTTATGGCTACACCTTC
CASRRTYGYTF
>TRBD1|TRBJ2-1|.|TRBV24-1
TGTGCCACCAGTGACTCGGGACAGGGGGGAGTAAAGGGCAATGAGCAGTTCTTC
CATSDSGQGGVKGNEQFF
>.|TRBJ2-5|.|TRBV24-1
TGTGCCACCAGTGATTTGGTACACAAAGAGACCCAGTACTTC
CATSDLVHKETQYF
>TRBD1|TRBJ1-4|many|TRBV4-3
TGCGCCAGCAGCCGGACAGGCTTAAATGAAAAACTGTTTTTT
CASSRTGLNEKLFF
>.|TRBJ2-2|few|TRBV7-8
TGTGCCAGCGCCATAGGATTCGGGGAGCTGTTTTTT
CASAIGFGELFF
>TRBD1|TRBJ2-1|once|TRBV9
TGTGCCAGCAGCATTACAGGGGACTACAATGAGCAGTTCTTC
CASSITGDYNEQFF
>.|TRBJ2-7|.|TRBV11-2
TGTGCCGTTCGAGGGCCTGGGGAGCAGTACTTC
CAVRGPGEQYF
>TRBD1|TRBJ2-2|few|TRBV6-1
TGTGCCAGCAGTGAAGCGTGGACAGGACTCAACACCGGGGAGCTGTTTTTT
CASSEAWTGLNTGELFF
>TRBD1|TRBJ1-5|.|TRBV20-1
TGCAGTGCTTACAGGGGGCGAAATCAGCCCCAGCATTTT
CSAYRGRNQPQHF
>TRBD1|TRBJ2-5|few|TRBV5-1
TGCGCCAGCAGCACCGGACAGGCCCAAGAGACCCAGTACTTC
CASSTGQAQETQYF
>.|TRBJ1-1|.|TRBV7-9
TGTGCCAGCAGTACAGGGAGTGAAGCTTTCTTT
CASSTGSEAFF
>.|TRBJ2-3|.|TRBV28
TGTGCCAGCAGTTTACCTGGCCTGTGGGGAGATACGCAGTATTTT
CASSLPGLWGDTQYF
>.|TRBJ2-2|few|TRBV7-9
TGTGCCAGCAGCAGGGGGAAAAGCACCGGGGAGCTGTTTTTT
CASSRGKSTGELFF
>TRBD1|TRBJ1-2|few|TRBV5-6
TGTGCCAGCAGCTGGCCCCCGACAGGGAGCTATGGCTACACCTTC
CASSWPPTGSYGYTF
>TRBD1|TRBJ1-5|few|TRBV28
TGTGCCAGCAGTTTCCGACAGGGGGCGTTTGGACAGCCCCAGCATTTT
CASSFRQGAFGQPQHF
>.|TRBJ1-5|many|TRBV20-1
TGCAGTGCTAGGGGCAGGTTGGCGTTGACTTATCAGCCCCAGCATTTT
CSARGRLALTYQPQHF
>.|TRBJ2-7|.|TRBV4-3
TGCGCCAGCAGCCAAGATAAGGAGGATTACGAGCAGTACTTC
CASSQDKEDYEQYF
>TRBD2|TRBJ2-7|.|TRBV2
TGTGCCAGCAGTTCGCCTAGCGGGAGTGGCGAGCAGTACTTC
CASSSPSGSGEQYF
>TRBD2|TRBJ2-5|few|TRBV4-2
TGTGCCAGCAGCCAAGAGGGAGGGAATGAGGTAGAGACCCAGTACTTC
CASSQEGGNEVETQYF
>.|TRBJ1-3|few|TRBV12-5
TGTGCTAGTGGTTGGGTAAAGGGCGGCCACTCTGGAAACACCATATATTTT
CASGWVKGGHSGNTIYF
>TRBD1|TRBJ1-2|.|TRBV28
TGTGCCAGCAGTGGGACAGAAACTCCGGGGGGCTATGGCTACACCTTC
CASSGTETPGGYGYTF
>.|TRBJ1-1|many|TRBV5-1
TGCGCCAGCAGCTCGACAGTTACATATGAAGCTTTCTTT
CASSSTVTYEAFF
>.|TRBJ1-5|.|TRBV5-1
TGCGCCAGCAGCTTGGGTACAGCAAATCAGCCCCAGCATTTT
CASSLGTANQPQHF
>.|TRBJ1-1|.|TRBV10-3
TGTGCCATCAGTGAGTGGAACGGGGGGAACACTGAAGCTTTCTTT
CAISEWNGGNTEAFF
>.|TRBJ1-5|many|TRBV6-2/TRBV6-3
TGTGCCAGCACGTGGGCAGCTAATCAGCCCCAGCATTTT
CASTWAANQPQHF
>TRBD1|TRBJ1-4|many|TRBV18
TGTGCCAGCAGCCCAAGGACAGGGGATGAAAAACTGTTTTTT
CASSPRTGDEKLFF
>.|TRBJ1-1|.|TRBV30
TGTGCCTGCTTTGTGGGGGAGCAAGCTTTCTTT
CACFVGEQAFF
>.|TRBJ1-4|.|TRBV6-5
TGTGCCAGCAGTTACTCGACAGATGAAAAACTGTTTTTT
CASSYSTDEKLFF
>TRBD2|TRBJ2-3|.|TRBV12-3/TRBV12-4
TGTGCCAGCAGCGGACTAGCGGGATCTGATACGCAGTATTTT
CASSGLAGSDTQYF
>TRBD2|TRBJ2-3|few|TRBV5-1
TGCGCCAGCAGCCTTCTAGCGGGAGGTGGTCAATCAGATACGCAGTATTTT
CASSLLAGGGQSDTQYF